These 2 T cell receptor beta chains were sequenced from one sample in a study of Graves' ophthalmopathy and Graves' hyperthyroidism. Investigators amplified TCR beta CDR3 regions from RNA transcripts. The library came from an HTBI-primed first-round RT-PCR and a second-round multiplex PCR. Each CDR3 protein gets one entry after TCRdb re-called the multiplex PCR reads with MiXCR. In the table there are 740,000 or so distinct CDR3 sequences, 35% to 50% of which are singletons. Sequencing was carried out using peripheral blood. Receptor source: an adult man with Graves' ophthalmopathy.

The gene calls are TRBV5-4 and TRBJ1-6; TRBD1 is a possible D gene (5 bases). CDR1 is SGHNT and CDR2 is YYREEE in the germline V gene (reference sequence). Deletions cut 0 bases from V and 7 bases from J, with 14 bases between. The CDR3 extends over 16 amino acids. CDR3 bases: TGTGCCAGCAGCTTGGATACCCTGGGGCTAAATTCACCCCTCCACTTT. The encoded protein is CASSLDTLGLNSPLHF.

This clonotype occurred once. The V call is TRBV2, the J call TRBJ2-6; TRBD1 aligns across 7 bases. J was trimmed by 0 bases and V by 5 bases; bases with no gene match: 7. CDR1 is SNHLY and CDR2 is FYNNEI in the germline V gene. This CDR3 has 17 residues. The CDR3 is CASSFPTGSSGANVLTF. The CDR3 nucleotides are TGTGCCAGCAGTTTCCCGACAGGGAGCTCTGGGGCCAACGTCCTGACTTTC.